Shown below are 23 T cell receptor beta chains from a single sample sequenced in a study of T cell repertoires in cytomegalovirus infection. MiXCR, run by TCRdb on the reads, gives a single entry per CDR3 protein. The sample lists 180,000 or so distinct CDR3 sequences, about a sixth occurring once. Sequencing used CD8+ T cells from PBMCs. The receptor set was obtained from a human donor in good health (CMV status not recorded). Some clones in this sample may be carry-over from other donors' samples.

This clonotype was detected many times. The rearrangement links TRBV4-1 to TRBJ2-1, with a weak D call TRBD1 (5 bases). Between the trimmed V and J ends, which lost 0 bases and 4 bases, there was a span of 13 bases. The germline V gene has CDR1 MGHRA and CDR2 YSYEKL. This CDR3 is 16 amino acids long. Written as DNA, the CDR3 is TGCGCCAGCAGCCAAGATCAAGGGGTGTTATACAATGAGCAGTTCTTC. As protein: CASSQDQGVLYNEQFF.

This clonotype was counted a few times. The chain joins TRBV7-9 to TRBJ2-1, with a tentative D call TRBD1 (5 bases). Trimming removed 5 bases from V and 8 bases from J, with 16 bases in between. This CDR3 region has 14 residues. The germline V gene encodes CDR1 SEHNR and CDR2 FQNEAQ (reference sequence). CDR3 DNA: TGTGCCAGCAGCACAACCTTGACAGTACATGAGCAGTTCTTC. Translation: CASSTTLTVHEQFF.

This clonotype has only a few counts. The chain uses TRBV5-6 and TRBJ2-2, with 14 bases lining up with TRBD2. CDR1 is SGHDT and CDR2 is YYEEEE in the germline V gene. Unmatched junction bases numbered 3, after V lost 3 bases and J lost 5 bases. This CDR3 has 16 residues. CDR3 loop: CASSWGLAGETGELFF. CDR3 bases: TGTGCCAGCAGCTGGGGACTAGCGGGGGAAACCGGGGAGCTGTTTTTT.

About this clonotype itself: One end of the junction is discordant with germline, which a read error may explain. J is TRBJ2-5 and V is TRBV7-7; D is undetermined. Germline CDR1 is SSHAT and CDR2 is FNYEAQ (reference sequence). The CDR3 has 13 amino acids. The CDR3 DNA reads TGTGCTAGCAAGGCCCGAGTCGAGGAGACCCAGTACTTC. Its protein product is CASKARVEETQYF. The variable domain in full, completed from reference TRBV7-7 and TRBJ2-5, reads GAGVSQSPRYKVTKRGQDVTLRCDPISSHATLYWYQQALGQGPEFLTYFNYEAQPDKSGLPSDRFSAERPEGSISTLTIQRTEQRDSAMYRCASKARVEETQYFGPGTRLLVL.

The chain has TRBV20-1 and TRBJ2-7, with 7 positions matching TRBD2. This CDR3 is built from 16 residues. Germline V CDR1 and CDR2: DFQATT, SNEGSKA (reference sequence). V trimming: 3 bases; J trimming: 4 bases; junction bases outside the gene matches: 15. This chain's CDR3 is CSARSVGDPGGYEQYF. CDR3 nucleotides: TGCAGTGCTAGGTCGGTTGGGGACCCGGGGGGTTACGAGCAGTACTTC.

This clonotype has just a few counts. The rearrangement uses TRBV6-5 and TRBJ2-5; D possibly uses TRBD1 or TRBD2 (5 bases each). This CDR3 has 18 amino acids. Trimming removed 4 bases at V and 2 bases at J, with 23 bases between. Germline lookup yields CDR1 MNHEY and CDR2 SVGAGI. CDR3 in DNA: TGTGCCAGCAGTTCCGCTGGGCCTCCGGGACGGCTACAAGAGACCCAGTACTTC. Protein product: CASSSAGPPGRLQETQYF.

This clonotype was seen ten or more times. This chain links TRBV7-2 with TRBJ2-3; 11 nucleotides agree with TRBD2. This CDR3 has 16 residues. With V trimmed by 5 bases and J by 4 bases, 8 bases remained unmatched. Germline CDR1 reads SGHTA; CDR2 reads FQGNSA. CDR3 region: CASSSLAGGIADTQYF. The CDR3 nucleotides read TGTGCCAGCAGCAGTTTAGCGGGGGGGATCGCAGATACGCAGTATTTT. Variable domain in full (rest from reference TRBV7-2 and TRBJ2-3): GAGVSQSPSNKVTEKGKDVELRCDPISGHTALYWYRQSLGQGLEFLIYFQGNSAPDKSGLPSDRFSAERTGGSVSTLTIQRTQQEDSAVYLCASSSLAGGIADTQYFGPGTRLTVL.

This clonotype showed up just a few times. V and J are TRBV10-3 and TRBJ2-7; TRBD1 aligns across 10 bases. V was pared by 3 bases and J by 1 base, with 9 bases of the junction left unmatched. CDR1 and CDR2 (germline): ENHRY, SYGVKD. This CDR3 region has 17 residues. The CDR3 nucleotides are TGTGCCATCAGTGATTCCCCCCGGGACAGGGGATCCTACGAGCAGTACTTC. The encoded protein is CAISDSPRDRGSYEQYF.

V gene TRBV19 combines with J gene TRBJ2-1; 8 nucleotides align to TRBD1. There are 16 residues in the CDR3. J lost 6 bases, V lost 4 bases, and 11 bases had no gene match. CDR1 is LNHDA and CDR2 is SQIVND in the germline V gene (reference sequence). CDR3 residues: CASSTQDRDPRNEQFF. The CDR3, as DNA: TGTGCCAGTAGTACCCAGGACAGGGATCCCCGCAATGAGCAGTTCTTC.

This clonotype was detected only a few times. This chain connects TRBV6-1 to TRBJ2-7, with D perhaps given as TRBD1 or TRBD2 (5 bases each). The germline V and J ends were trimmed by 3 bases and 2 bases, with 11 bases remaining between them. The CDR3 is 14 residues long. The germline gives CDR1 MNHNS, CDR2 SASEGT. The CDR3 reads CASSDTEGPYEQYF. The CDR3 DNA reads TGTGCCAGCAGTGATACCGAGGGACCCTACGAGCAGTACTTC.

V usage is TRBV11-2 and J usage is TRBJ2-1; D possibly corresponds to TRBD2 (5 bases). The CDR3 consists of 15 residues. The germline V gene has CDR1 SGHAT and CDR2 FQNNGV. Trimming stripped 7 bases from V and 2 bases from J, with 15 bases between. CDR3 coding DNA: TGTGCCAGCACCCCAGTTGGGAGCCCCTACAATGAGCAGTTCTTC. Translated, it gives CASTPVGSPYNEQFF.

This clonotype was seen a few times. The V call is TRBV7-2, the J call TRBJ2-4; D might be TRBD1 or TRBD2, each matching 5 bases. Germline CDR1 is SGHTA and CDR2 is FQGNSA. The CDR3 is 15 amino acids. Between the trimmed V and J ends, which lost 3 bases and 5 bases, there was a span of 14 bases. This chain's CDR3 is CASSLISVGENIQYF. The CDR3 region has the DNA TGTGCCAGCAGCTTGATCTCGGTGGGGGAAAACATTCAGTACTTC.

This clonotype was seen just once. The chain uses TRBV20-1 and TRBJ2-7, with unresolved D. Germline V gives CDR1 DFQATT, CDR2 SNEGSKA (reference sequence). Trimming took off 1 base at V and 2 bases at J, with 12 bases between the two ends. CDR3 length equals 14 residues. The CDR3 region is CSARGADAAYEQYF. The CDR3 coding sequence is TGCAGTGCTAGAGGGGCGGATGCCGCCTACGAGCAGTACTTC.

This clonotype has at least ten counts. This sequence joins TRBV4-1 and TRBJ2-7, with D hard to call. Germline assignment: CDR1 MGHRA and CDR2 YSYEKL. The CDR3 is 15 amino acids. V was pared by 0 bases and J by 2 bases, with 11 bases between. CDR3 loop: CASSQEDERTYEQYF. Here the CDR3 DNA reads TGCGCCAGCAGCCAAGAGGACGAGCGAACCTACGAGCAGTACTTC.

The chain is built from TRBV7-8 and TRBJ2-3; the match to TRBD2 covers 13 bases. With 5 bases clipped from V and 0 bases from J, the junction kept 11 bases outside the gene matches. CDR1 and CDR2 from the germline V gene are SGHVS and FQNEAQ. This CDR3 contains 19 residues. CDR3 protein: CASSPRLGGLAGSTDTQYF. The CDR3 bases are TGTGCCAGCAGCCCACGCCTCGGGGGACTAGCGGGGAGCACAGATACGCAGTATTTT.

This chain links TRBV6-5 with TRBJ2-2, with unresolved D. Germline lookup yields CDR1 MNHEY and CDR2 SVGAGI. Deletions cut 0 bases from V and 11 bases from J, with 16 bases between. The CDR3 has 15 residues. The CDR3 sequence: CASSYSKGGGLELFF. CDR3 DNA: TGTGCCAGCAGTTACTCGAAAGGCGGTGGCCTCGAGCTGTTTTTT.

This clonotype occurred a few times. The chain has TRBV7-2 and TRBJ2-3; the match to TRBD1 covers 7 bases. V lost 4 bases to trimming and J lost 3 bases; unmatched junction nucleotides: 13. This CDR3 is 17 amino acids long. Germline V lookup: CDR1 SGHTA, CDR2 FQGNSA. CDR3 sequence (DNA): TGTGCCAGCAGCTACCCCCAACAGGGGCTGAATACAGATACGCAGTATTTT. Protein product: CASSYPQQGLNTDTQYF.

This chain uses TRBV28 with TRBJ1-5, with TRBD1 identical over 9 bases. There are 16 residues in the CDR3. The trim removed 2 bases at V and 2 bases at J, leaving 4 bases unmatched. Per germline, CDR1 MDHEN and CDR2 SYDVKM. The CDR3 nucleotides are TGTGCCAGCAGTTTAGGGACAGGGATCGGCAATCAGCCCCAGCATTTT. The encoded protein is CASSLGTGIGNQPQHF. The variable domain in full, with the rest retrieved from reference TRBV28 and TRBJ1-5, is DVKVTQSSRYLVKRTGEKVFLECVQDMDHENMFWYRQDPGLGLRLIYFSYDVKMKEKGDIPEGYSVSREKKERFSLILESASTNQTSMYLCASSLGTGIGNQPQHFGDGTRLSIL.

This CDR3 reads CASTGGTSGFEQFF. The CDR3 nucleotides read TGTGCCAGCACGGGCGGGACTAGCGGATTTGAGCAGTTCTTC. The chain combines TRBV2 with TRBJ2-1; 11 bases align to TRBD2. Germline V gives CDR1 SNHLY, CDR2 FYNNEI. J gave up 9 bases and V 7 bases, and 8 bases lay outside the gene matches. CDR3 length: 14 residues. The full variable domain, its missing parts supplied by reference TRBV2 and TRBJ2-1, is EPEVTQTPSHQVTQMGQEVILRCVPISNHLYFYWYRQILGQKVEFLVSFYNNEISEKSEIFDDQFSVERPDGSNFTLKIRSTKLEDSAMYFCASTGGTSGFEQFFGPGTRLTVL.

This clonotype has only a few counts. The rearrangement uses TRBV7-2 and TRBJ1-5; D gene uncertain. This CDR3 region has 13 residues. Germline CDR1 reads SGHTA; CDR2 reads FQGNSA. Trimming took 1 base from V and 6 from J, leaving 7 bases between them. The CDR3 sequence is CASSLGRAQPQHF. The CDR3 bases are TGTGCCAGCAGCTTAGGGAGGGCTCAGCCCCAGCATTTT. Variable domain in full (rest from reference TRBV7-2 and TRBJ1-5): GAGVSQSPSNKVTEKGKDVELRCDPISGHTALYWYRQSLGQGLEFLIYFQGNSAPDKSGLPSDRFSAERTGGSVSTLTIQRTQQEDSAVYLCASSLGRAQPQHFGDGTRLSIL.

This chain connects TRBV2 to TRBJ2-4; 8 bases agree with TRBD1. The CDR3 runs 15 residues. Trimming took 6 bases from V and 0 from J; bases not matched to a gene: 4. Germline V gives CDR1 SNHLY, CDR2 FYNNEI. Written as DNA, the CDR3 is TGTGCCAGCAGGGACAGGGATCTAGCCAAAAACATTCAGTACTTC. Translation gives CASRDRDLAKNIQYF.

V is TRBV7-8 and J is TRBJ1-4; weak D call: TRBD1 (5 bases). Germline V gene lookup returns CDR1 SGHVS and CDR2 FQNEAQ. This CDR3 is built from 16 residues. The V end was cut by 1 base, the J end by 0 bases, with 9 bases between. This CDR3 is CASSLVRGATNEKLFF. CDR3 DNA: TGTGCCAGCAGCTTAGTTAGAGGGGCAACTAATGAAAAACTGTTTTTT.

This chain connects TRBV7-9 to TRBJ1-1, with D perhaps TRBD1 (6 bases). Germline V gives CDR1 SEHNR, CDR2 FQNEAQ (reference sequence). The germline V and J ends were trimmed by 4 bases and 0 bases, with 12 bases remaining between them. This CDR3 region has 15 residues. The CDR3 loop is CASSSSGQMNTEAFF. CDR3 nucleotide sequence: TGTGCCAGCAGCTCATCCGGACAGATGAACACTGAAGCTTTCTTT.